Presented here are 27 T cell receptor beta chains from one specimen sequenced in a study of monozygotic twins with inflammatory bowel disease. TCRdb derives one entry per CDR3 protein from the 5' RACE reads, leaving out DNA. Recorded for this sample: 150,000 to 200,000 distinct CDR3 sequences. Material: blood. The origin of the receptors is a human donor with ulcerative colitis or Crohn's disease, or a healthy co-twin of an affected twin (not recorded which).

This rearrangement joins TRBV29-1 to TRBJ1-2; TCRdb's D call, TRBD1, is unchecked because there is no DNA. The CDR3 spans 15 residues. Germline V gives CDR1 SQVTM, CDR2 ANQGSEA. This chain's CDR3 is CSVESPGTVNYGYTF.

The chain recombines TRBV6-1 with TRBJ1-2; TCRdb proposes TRBD1, but this gene call is untestable without DNA. The CDR3 is 17 residues long. Germline V gene lookup returns CDR1 MNHNS and CDR2 SASEGT. CDR3 in amino acids: CASSEFGTGGGSYGYTF.

The rearrangement joins TRBV23-1 to TRBJ2-5; TCRdb outputs TRBD1, but without DNA this stays unchecked. Being an ORF, TRBV23-1 has a function that is uncertain. This CDR3 region has 15 residues. The CDR3: CASSHYGRGGETQYF.

V is TRBV11-2 and J is TRBJ2-7; with no DNA, the TCRdb D assignment of TRBD2 cannot be verified. The CDR3 totals 13 residues. Germline lookup yields CDR1 SGHAT and CDR2 FQNNGV. This chain's CDR3 is CASSLLAAYEQYF.

This chain links TRBV29-1 with TRBJ2-5. The CDR3 has 13 residues. Germline V gives CDR1 SQVTM, CDR2 ANQGSEA. This CDR3 is CSDVSYRGETQYF. The whole variable domain, remainder taken from reference TRBV29-1 and TRBJ2-5, is SAVISQKPSRDICQRGTSLTIQCQVDSQVTMMFWYRQQPGQSLTLIATANQGSEATYESGFVIDKFPISRPNLTFSTLTVSNMSPEDSSIYLCSDVSYRGETQYFGPGTRLLVL.

The rearrangement links TRBV5-1 to TRBJ1-2. CDR1 and CDR2 (germline): SGHRS, YFSETQ. The CDR3 has 15 residues. CDR3 residues: CASSLAMGANYGYTF.

The CDR3 sequence: CASSLGKQGTEAFF. The chain carries TRBV7-2 and TRBJ1-1; TCRdb returns TRBD1, unconfirmable since there is no DNA. The germline V gene has CDR1 SGHTA and CDR2 FQGNSA. The CDR3 has 14 amino acids.

The rearrangement links TRBV6-2 or TRBV6-3 to TRBJ2-3; lacking DNA, the TRBD2 call made by TCRdb goes unchecked. In germline, CDR1 is MNHEY, CDR2 SVGEGT. The CDR3 has 14 amino acids. The CDR3 protein is CASSAGRRTDTQYF.

This rearrangement joins TRBV20-1 to TRBJ1-1; TCRdb gives TRBD1 as the D gene, but with no DNA this cannot be confirmed. Germline CDR1 is DFQATT and CDR2 is SNEGSKA (reference sequence). This CDR3 is built from 15 residues. CDR3 loop: CSARDTGHLNTEAFF.

The CDR3 sequence: CASSLRRNGYTF. V gene TRBV5-4 combines with J gene TRBJ1-2. CDR1 and CDR2 (germline): SGHNT, YYREEE (reference sequence). The CDR3 length is 12 residues.

This rearrangement joins TRBV30 to TRBJ2-5; TCRdb's D gene call, TRBD1, goes unchecked for lack of DNA. In germline, CDR1 is GTSNPN, CDR2 SVGIG (reference sequence). This CDR3 is 14 amino acids long. The CDR3: CAWSVRIGKETQYF.

The gene calls are TRBV5-1 and TRBJ2-7. This CDR3 contains 13 residues. In germline, CDR1 is SGHRS, CDR2 YFSETQ. The CDR3 here is CASSSDRWDEQYF. Drawing the rest from reference TRBV5-1 and TRBJ2-7, the complete variable domain is KAGVTQTPRYLIKTRGQQVTLSCSPISGHRSVSWYQQTPGQGLQFLFEYFSETQRNKGNFPGRFSGRQFSNSRSEMNVSTLELGDSALYLCASSSDRWDEQYFGPGTRLTVT.

The chain has TRBV28 and TRBJ2-5; no DNA is available, so the TRBD1 call from TCRdb remains unchecked. The CDR3 contains 14 residues. Germline CDR1 and CDR2: MDHEN and SYDVKM. This CDR3 reads CATFPTGGRETQYF.

This sequence joins TRBV5-1 and TRBJ2-7; the D gene TCRdb calls, TRBD2, cannot be checked with no DNA. Looked up from germline, CDR1 is SGHRS and CDR2 is YFSETQ. This CDR3 has 16 residues. Here the CDR3 reads CASSLFPQASGRPVYF. Drawing the rest from reference TRBV5-1 and TRBJ2-7, the complete variable domain is KAGVTQTPRYLIKTRGQQVTLSCSPISGHRSVSWYQQTPGQGLQFLFEYFSETQRNKGNFPGRFSGRQFSNSRSEMNVSTLELGDSALYLCASSLFPQASGRPVYFGPGTRLTVT.

The chain is built from TRBV20-1 and TRBJ2-7; TCRdb's D call, TRBD1, is unchecked because there is no DNA. Germline CDR1 is DFQATT and CDR2 is SNEGSKA (reference sequence). The CDR3 contains 13 residues. The CDR3 loop reads CSAPGQASYEQYF.

The genes are TRBV6-2 or TRBV6-3 and TRBJ2-7; TCRdb returns TRBD2, unconfirmable since there is no DNA. CDR1 is MNHEY, CDR2 SVGEGT, per germline. This CDR3 is 12 amino acids long. CDR3: CASRAGGYEQYF.

The V and J genes are TRBV24-1 and TRBJ2-2; as DNA is missing, the TRBD1 call by TCRdb cannot be tested. This CDR3 spans 16 amino acids. Germline V gives CDR1 KGHDR, CDR2 SFDVKD. The chain's CDR3 is CATSEPGGPNTGELFF.

The chain links TRBV12-3 or TRBV12-4 to TRBJ1-5. The CDR3 extends over 14 amino acids. This CDR3 reads CASRLDYSNQPQHF.

The rearrangement links TRBV20-1 to TRBJ2-2; the D call of TRBD2 rests on TCRdb alone, since no DNA is present to check it. The CDR3 covers 17 residues. Germline CDR1 is DFQATT and CDR2 is SNEGSKA (reference sequence). The CDR3 is CSARDPRRAAATGELFF.

V usage is TRBV7-3 and J usage is TRBJ2-7. The CDR3 has 14 residues. Germline V gene sequence: CDR1 SGHTA, CDR2 FQGTGA. The CDR3 reads CASSPSFASYEQYF.

V gene TRBV20-1 combines with J gene TRBJ2-7; lacking DNA, the TRBD2 call made by TCRdb goes unchecked. The CDR3 contains 12 residues. Germline CDR1 DFQATT, CDR2 SNEGSKA (reference sequence). This CDR3 reads CSVTTSQYEQYF.

Here the CDR3 reads CASSLESGFYGYTF. This chain joins TRBV5-5 and TRBJ1-2. The CDR3 totals 14 residues. Germline V gene lookup returns CDR1 SGHKS and CDR2 YYEKEE (reference sequence).

This chain joins TRBV12-3 or TRBV12-4 and TRBJ1-1; TCRdb calls TRBD1, which cannot be checked without DNA. The CDR3 contains 16 residues. CDR3 protein: CASSFPGPLVNTEAFF.

The chain employs TRBV19 and TRBJ1-5. The CDR3 is made up of 15 amino acids. Germline V CDR1 and CDR2: LNHDA, SQIVND (reference sequence). This CDR3 reads CASSTHQGGGQPQHF. The full variable domain, with the rest looked up from reference TRBV19 and TRBJ1-5, is DGGITQSPKYLFRKEGQNVTLSCEQNLNHDAMYWYRQDPGQGLRLIYYSQIVNDFQKGDIAEGYSVSREKKESFPLTVTSAQKNPTAFYLCASSTHQGGGQPQHFGDGTRLSIL.

The chain links TRBV3-1 to TRBJ1-2. This CDR3 has 18 residues. Germline assignment: CDR1 LGHDT and CDR2 YNNKEL (reference sequence). CDR3 in amino acids: CASSPSFSWAPLDDGYTF.

This chain uses TRBV12-3 or TRBV12-4 with TRBJ2-1; with no DNA, the TCRdb D assignment of TRBD2 cannot be verified. The CDR3 totals 14 residues. The CDR3 is CASSFTGGRNEQFF.

This CDR3 is CASSLIRDRGELFF. The J gene is TRBJ2-2, the V gene TRBV12-3 or TRBV12-4; the TCRdb D gene call, TRBD1, has no DNA to confirm it. CDR3 size: 14 residues.